One sample yielded the 19 T cell receptor beta chains listed below, sequenced in a study of read filtering for tumor transcriptome and immune sequencing. This library used roughly 370 ng RNA and molecular barcoded adaptors spanning alpha/delta and beta/gamma chains. TCRdb reanalysed the reads using MiXCR and keeps one entry per CDR3 protein. Of under 150,000 distinct CDR3 sequences listed, approximately 13% are singletons. Sequencing input: a population of CD138-negative cells sorted from bone marrow. Every receptor here comes from a donor older than 35 with multiple myeloma.

In the case of this clonotype: A junction end diverges from the germline sequence, so it may reflect a read error. The chain has TRBV7-3 and TRBJ2-1, with 9 bases lining up with TRBD2. Per the germline V gene, CDR1 is SGHTA and CDR2 is FQGTGA. This CDR3 comprises 17 residues. CDR3 coding DNA: TGTGCCAGCAGCTTAACCCAAACTAGCGGGTCCTACAATGAGCAGGTCTTC. Protein product: CASSLTQTSGSYNEQVF.

For this clonotype: This is likely an artifact of a read error, given a far larger clone one base away. Here the CDR3 omits its conserved ending phenylalanine or tryptophan, so a read error is the likely source. The chain uses TRBV6-1 and TRBJ2-1; tentative D call: TRBD2 (5 bases). CDR1 is MNHNS and CDR2 is SASEGT in the germline V gene. Between the trimmed V and J ends, which lost 7 bases and 0 bases, there was a span of 13 bases. This CDR3 has 15 residues. The CDR3: CASTPFGSSYNEQFL. In DNA form, the CDR3 reads TGTGCCAGCACCCCCTTTGGGAGCTCCTACAATGAGCAGTTCCTC.

This clonotype was detected many times. The chain employs TRBV12-5 and TRBJ2-1; 7 positions match TRBD2. The CDR3 length is 14 residues. Germline V gives CDR1 LGHNT, CDR2 FRNRAP. V shed 0 bases, J shed 8 bases, and the junction held 4 bases outside the gene matches. The CDR3 is CASGLVRGVDEQFF. CDR3 in DNA: TGTGCTAGTGGTTTGGTACGGGGGGTCGATGAGCAGTTCTTC.

The V and J genes are TRBV20-1 and TRBJ1-1, with D uncertain. The V gene lost 3 bases and the J gene lost 1 base, with 12 bases spanning the gap. Germline-derived CDR1 and CDR2 are DFQATT and SNEGSKA (reference sequence). There are 14 residues in the CDR3. The CDR3 DNA sequence: TGCAGTGCTAGGGCTGGCAGGTCGAACACTGAAGCTTTCTTT. Its protein is CSARAGRSNTEAFF.

This clonotype was seen repeatedly, ten times or more. This rearrangement joins TRBV7-2 to TRBJ2-1; D is perhaps TRBD2 (6 bases). Trimming shortened V by 5 bases and J by 0 bases, and 11 bases separated the two germline ends. The CDR3 spans 15 residues. CDR1 and CDR2 (germline): SGHTA, FQGNSA. The CDR3 nucleotides are TGTGCCAGCAGCATTGTCGGGAGCTCCTACAATGAGCAGTTCTTC. This codes for CASSIVGSSYNEQFF.

This clonotype came up many times. This rearrangement joins TRBV19 to TRBJ1-2; D gene ambiguous. The CDR3 loop spans 15 amino acids. Germline-derived CDR1 and CDR2 are LNHDA and SQIVND (reference sequence). Between the trimmed V and J ends, which lost 1 base and 2 bases, there was a span of 11 bases. The CDR3 bases are TGTGCCAGTAGTATAGTGGTCTCACCAAACTATGGCTACACCTTC. Residues: CASSIVVSPNYGYTF.

This clonotype turned up a few times. The chain joins TRBV5-1 to TRBJ1-1; no firm D call. This CDR3 contains 15 residues. Trimming took off 0 bases at V and 0 bases at J, with 9 bases between the two ends. Germline CDR1 is SGHRS and CDR2 is YFSETQ. The CDR3 DNA follows: TGCGCCAGCAGCTTGGGCGCTAGGATGAACACTGAAGCTTTCTTT. It yields the protein CASSLGARMNTEAFF.

This clonotype was seen a few times. This may come from a read error, since a much larger clone is one base off. V gene TRBV12-3 or TRBV12-4 combines with J gene TRBJ2-3; TRBD1 agrees at 10 bases. Trimming cost V 6 bases and J 8 bases; bases outside gene matches: 14. This CDR3 spans 16 amino acids. CDR3 in amino acids: CASRPRTGGWGATQYF. DNA of the CDR3: TGTGCCAGCAGACCGAGGACAGGGGGATGGGGAGCTACGCAGTATTTT.

This clonotype was seen a single time. A much larger clonotype is one base distant, so this may be a read error. V usage is TRBV7-2 and J usage is TRBJ2-5; D may be TRBD1 or TRBD2 (5 bases each). V lost 4 bases and J lost 1, with 13 bases in between. Germline V CDR1 and CDR2: SGHTA, FQGNSA. This CDR3 contains 15 residues. CDR3 nucleotide sequence: TGTGCCAGCAGCTCCCACTCGGGACCCCAAGAGACCCAGTACTTC. Translated: CASSSHSGPQETQYF.

This rearrangement joins TRBV4-1 to TRBJ2-2, with a tentative D call TRBD2 (5 bases). Germline-derived CDR1 and CDR2 are MGHRA and YSYEKL. Trimming cost V 2 bases and J 7 bases, with 8 bases left between them. The CDR3 has 13 residues. The CDR3 DNA sequence: TGCGCCAGCAGCCAACACGGAGGCGGGGAGCTGTTTTTT. Protein sequence: CASSQHGGGELFF.

This clonotype occurred many times. The rearrangement joins TRBV12-3 or TRBV12-4 to TRBJ2-7; D not certain. The CDR3 consists of 11 residues. Trimming pared 5 bases from V and 5 bases from J, leaving 7 bases between. The CDR3 loop is CASSNRNEQYF. The CDR3 DNA follows: TGTGCCAGCAGTAACAGAAACGAGCAGTACTTC.

This clonotype was seen many times. V and J are TRBV6-2 or TRBV6-3 and TRBJ2-1; D is uncertain. This CDR3 region has 14 residues. Germline V lookup: CDR1 MNHEY, CDR2 SVGEGT. V was shortened by 6 bases and J by 0 bases, with 9 bases between the two germline ends. The CDR3 bases are TGTGCCAGCAGCCCAGGTAGCTCCTACAATGAGCAGTTCTTC. As protein: CASSPGSSYNEQFF.

Note on this clonotype: The conserved final phenylalanine or tryptophan is absent from the CDR3, which likely points to a read error. V is TRBV7-9 and J is TRBJ1-1; 9 positions agree with TRBD1. V trimming: 6 bases; J trimming: 5 bases; junction bases outside the gene matches: 13. The CDR3 is 16 amino acids. The germline CDR1 and CDR2 sequences are SEHNR and FQNEAQ (reference sequence). In nucleotides, the CDR3 is TGTGCCAGCAGTACAACCGGGACAGGGCTAGGTACTGAAGCTTTCCTT. Translation: CASSTTGTGLGTEAFL.

The chain has TRBV7-2 and TRBJ1-1; a weak D match, TRBD1 (5 bases). The CDR3 has 14 amino acids. Deletions cut 2 bases from V and 1 base from J, with 8 bases between. Germline loops: CDR1 SGHTA, CDR2 FQGNSA. CDR3 in DNA: TGTGCCAGCAGCTTAAGGAGGGGGAACACTGAAGCTTTCTTT. This encodes CASSLRRGNTEAFF. Full variable domain (remainder filled in from reference TRBV7-2 and TRBJ1-1): GAGVSQSPSNKVTEKGKDVELRCDPISGHTALYWYRQSLGQGLEFLIYFQGNSAPDKSGLPSDRFSAERTGGSVSTLTIQRTQQEDSAVYLCASSLRRGNTEAFFGQGTRLTVV.

This clonotype was recorded at least ten times. This sequence joins TRBV29-1 and TRBJ2-7; the D gene is possibly TRBD1 (5 bases). The V end lost 7 bases, the J end lost 2 bases, and 9 bases lay between the germline ends. This CDR3 spans 11 amino acids. CDR1 and CDR2 from the germline V gene are SQVTM and ANQGSEA. The CDR3 region has the DNA TGCAGCGCACAGGACCCCTACGAGCAGTACTTC. This gives the protein CSAQDPYEQYF.

This clonotype was counted many times. An end of the junction differs from the germline gene, which may be a read error. This chain connects TRBV25-1 to TRBJ2-1, with 11 nucleotides matching TRBD2. Germline assignment: CDR1 MGHDK and CDR2 SYGVNS. CDR3 length: 18 amino acids. CDR3 in DNA: TGTGCCAGCGCTAACTCCGGGACTAGCGGCAGCTCCTGCAATGAGCAGTTCTTC. This translates into CASANSGTSGSSCNEQFF.

Many counts were recorded for this clonotype. The chain has TRBV21-1 and TRBJ2-1. TRBV21-1 is flagged as a pseudogene. This CDR3 has 14 amino acids. Written as DNA, the CDR3 is TGTGCCAGCAGCATCAATTTGGTTGGAGATGAGCAGTTCTTC. This gives the protein CASSINLVGDEQFF.

As concerns this clonotype: The CDR3 carries no conserved terminal phenylalanine or tryptophan, so it likely arises from a read error. The limits of the CDR3 on the DNA are not certain, so only TCRdb's listed CDR3 is given. The V call is TRBV3-1, the J call TRBJ2-1; the table's D call of TRBD2 was not tested on the DNA. The CDR3 has 14 amino acids, counting both end residues. Germline V CDR1 and CDR2: LGHDT, YNNKEL (reference sequence). Here the CDR3 reads CASSPTSRGNERFL.

This clonotype was detected a few times. Germline is not matched at one junction end, which may reflect a read error. The genes are TRBV24-1 and TRBJ1-1; D might be TRBD1 (6 bases). The CDR3 is 15 residues long. Germline V lookup: CDR1 KGHDR, CDR2 SFDVKD. CDR3 sequence reads: CATSDAGVPNTEACF. CDR3 bases: TGTGCCACCAGTGATGCAGGGGTACCGAACACTGAAGCTTGCTTT.